The sequence of this TCR beta chain was determined in a study of blood T cells in healthy people across ages. Study observations and caveats: Diversity figures derived from one million T cells were judged to underestimate the true value. Higher diversity and more naive CD4+ cells were features of long-lived donors, compared to aged donors.

As concerns this clonotype: Antigen specificity is unknown.

A second PCR, run for roughly 7 to 12 cycles, used a sample-barcoded 5' primer plus a J-beta primer mix. TCRdb ran MiXCR on the 5' RACE reads and lists one entry per CDR3 protein. The table shows 1.5 million to 2 million distinct CDR3 sequences, with roughly 49% occurring only once. Sequenced material: blood. The receptor was derived from a middle-aged woman in good health.

The CDR3 here is CASSPHRSPGANVLTF. The CDR3 DNA reads as TGTGCCAGCAGCCCGCACCGTAGCCCTGGGGCCAACGTCCTGACTTTC. The V gene is TRBV7-8, the J gene TRBJ2-6; no clear D. The V and J ends lost 5 bases and 2 bases respectively, with 13 bases between them. CDR1 and CDR2 (germline): SGHVS, FQNEAQ. The CDR3 runs 16 residues.